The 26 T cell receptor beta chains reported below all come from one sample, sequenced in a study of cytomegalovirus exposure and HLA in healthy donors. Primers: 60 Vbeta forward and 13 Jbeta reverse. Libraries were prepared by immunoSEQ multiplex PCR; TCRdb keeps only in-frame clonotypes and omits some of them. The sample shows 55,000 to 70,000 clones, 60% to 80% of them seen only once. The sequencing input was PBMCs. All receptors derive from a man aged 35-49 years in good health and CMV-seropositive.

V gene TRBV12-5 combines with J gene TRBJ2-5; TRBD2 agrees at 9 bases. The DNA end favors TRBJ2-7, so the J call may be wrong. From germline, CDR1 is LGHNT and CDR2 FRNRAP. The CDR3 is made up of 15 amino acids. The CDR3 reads CASGFLAGPSYEQYF. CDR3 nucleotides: TGTGCTAGTGGCTTCCTAGCGGGACCTTCCTACGAGCAGTACTTC.

CDR3 bases: TGTGCCAGCGCTTGGGGGGGGGACACTGAAGCTTTCTTT. Its translation: CASAWGGDTEAFF. The V gene is TRBV5-8, the J gene TRBJ1-1; possibly TRBD1 for D (5 bases). Trimming stripped 7 bases from V and 3 bases from J, with 13 bases between. The CDR3 has 13 residues. Germline V gene data show CDR1 as SGHTS and CDR2 as YDEGEE.

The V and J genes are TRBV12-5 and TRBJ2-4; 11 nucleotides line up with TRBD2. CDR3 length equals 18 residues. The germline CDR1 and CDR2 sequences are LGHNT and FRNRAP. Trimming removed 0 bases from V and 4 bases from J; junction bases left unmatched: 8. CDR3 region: CASGLVAPSGRFKNIQYF. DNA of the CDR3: TGTGCTAGTGGTTTGGTAGCCCCTAGCGGGAGGTTTAAAAACATTCAGTACTTC.

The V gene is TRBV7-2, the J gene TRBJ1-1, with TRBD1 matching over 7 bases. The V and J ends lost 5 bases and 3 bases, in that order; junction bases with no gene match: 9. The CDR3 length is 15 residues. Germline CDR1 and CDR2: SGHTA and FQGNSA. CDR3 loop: CASSTQTGSHTEAFF. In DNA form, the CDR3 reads TGTGCCAGCAGCACGCAGACAGGGAGTCACACTGAAGCTTTCTTT. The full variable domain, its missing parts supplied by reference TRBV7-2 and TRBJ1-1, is GAGVSQSPSNKVTEKGKDVELRCDPISGHTALYWYRQSLGQGLEFLIYFQGNSAPDKSGLPSDRFSAERTGGSVSTLTIQRTQQEDSAVYLCASSTQTGSHTEAFFGQGTRLTVV.

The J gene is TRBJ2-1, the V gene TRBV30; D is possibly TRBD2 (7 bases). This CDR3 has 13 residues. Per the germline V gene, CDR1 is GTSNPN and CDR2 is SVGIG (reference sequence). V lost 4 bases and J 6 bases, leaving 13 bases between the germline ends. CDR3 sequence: CAWNGGGGNEQFF. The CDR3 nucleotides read TGTGCCTGGAATGGGGGAGGGGGCAATGAGCAGTTCTTC.

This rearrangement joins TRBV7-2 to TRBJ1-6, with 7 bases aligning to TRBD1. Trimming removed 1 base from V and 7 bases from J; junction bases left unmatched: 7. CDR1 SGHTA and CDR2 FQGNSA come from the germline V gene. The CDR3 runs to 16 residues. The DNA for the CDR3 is TGTGCCAGCAGCTTAGGAAGACAGGGACGGAATTCACCCCTCCACTTT. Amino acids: CASSLGRQGRNSPLHF.

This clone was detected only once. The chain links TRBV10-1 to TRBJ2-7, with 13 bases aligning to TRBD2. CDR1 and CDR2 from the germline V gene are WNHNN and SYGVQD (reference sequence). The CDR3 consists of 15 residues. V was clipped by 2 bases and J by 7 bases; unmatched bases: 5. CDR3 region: CASSERTSGSREQYF. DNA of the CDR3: TGCGCCAGCAGTGAGAGGACTAGCGGGAGTCGAGAGCAGTACTTC.

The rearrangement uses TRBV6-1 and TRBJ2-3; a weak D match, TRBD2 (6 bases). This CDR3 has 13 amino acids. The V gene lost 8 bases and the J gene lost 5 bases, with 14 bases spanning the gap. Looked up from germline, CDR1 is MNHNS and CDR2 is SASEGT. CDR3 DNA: TGTGCCAGCGGATGGGGGGAAGGAGATACGCAGTATTTT. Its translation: CASGWGEGDTQYF.

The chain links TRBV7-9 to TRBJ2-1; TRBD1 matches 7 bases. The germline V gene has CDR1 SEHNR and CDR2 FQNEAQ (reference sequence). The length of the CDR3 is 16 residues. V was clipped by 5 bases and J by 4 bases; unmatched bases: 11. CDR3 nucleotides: TGTGCCAGCAGCGTCGACACCGGGACAGAATACAATGAGCAGTTCTTC. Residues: CASSVDTGTEYNEQFF.

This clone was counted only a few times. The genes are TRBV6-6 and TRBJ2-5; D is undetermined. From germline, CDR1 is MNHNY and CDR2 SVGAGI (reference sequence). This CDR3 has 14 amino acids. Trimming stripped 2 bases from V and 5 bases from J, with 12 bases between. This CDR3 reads CASSYPTERETQYF. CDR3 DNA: TGTGCCAGCAGTTACCCCACGGAGCGCGAGACCCAGTACTTC.

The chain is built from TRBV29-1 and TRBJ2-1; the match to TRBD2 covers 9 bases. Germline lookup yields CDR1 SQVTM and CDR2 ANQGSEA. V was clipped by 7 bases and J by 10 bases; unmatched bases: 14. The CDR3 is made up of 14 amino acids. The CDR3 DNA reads TGCAGCGCTCCTAGCGGGACTCCTCCCGTCGAGCAGTTCTTC. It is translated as CSAPSGTPPVEQFF.

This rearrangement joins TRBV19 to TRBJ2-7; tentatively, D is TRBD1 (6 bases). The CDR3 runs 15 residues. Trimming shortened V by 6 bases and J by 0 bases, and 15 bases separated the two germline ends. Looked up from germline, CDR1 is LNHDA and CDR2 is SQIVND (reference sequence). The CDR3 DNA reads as TGTGCCAGTAGCCAAACTCTGGACAGCTCCTACGAGCAGTACTTC. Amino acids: CASSQTLDSSYEQYF.

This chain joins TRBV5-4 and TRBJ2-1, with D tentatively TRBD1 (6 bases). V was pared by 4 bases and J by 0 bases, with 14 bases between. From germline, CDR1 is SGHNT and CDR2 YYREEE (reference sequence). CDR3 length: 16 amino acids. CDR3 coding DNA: TGTGCCAGCAGCGGACCAGGGGTCTTCTCCTACAATGAGCAGTTCTTC. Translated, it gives CASSGPGVFSYNEQFF.

CDR3 loop: CASSLIGREVTEAFF. In DNA, the CDR3 is TGCGCCAGCAGCTTAATAGGGAGGGAGGTCACTGAAGCTTTCTTT. J is TRBJ1-1 and V is TRBV5-1; D is uncertain. This CDR3 spans 15 amino acids. Germline lookup yields CDR1 SGHRS and CDR2 YFSETQ. V lost 2 bases and J 4 bases, leaving 15 bases between the germline ends.

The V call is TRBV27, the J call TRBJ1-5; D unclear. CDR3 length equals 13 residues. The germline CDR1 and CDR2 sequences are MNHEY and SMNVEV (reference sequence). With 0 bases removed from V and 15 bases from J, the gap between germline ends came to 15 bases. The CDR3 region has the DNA TGTGCCAGCAGTTTATCGGAGGGCAGAGACGTGCATTTT. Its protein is CASSLSEGRDVHF.

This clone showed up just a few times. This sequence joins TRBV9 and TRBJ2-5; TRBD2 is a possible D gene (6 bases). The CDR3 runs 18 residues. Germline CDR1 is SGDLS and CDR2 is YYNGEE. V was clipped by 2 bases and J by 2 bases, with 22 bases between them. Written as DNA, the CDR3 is TGTGCCAGCAGCGTGAGTGGTGTGTGGCGGGGACCACAAGAGACCCAGTACTTC. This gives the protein CASSVSGVWRGPQETQYF.

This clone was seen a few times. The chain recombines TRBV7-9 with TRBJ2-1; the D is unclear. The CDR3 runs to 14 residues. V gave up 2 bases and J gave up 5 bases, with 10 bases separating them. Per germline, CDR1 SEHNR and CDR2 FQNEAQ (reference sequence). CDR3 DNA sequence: TGTGCCAGCAGCTTAATCGGTTTGCACAATGAGCAGTTCTTC. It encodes CASSLIGLHNEQFF.

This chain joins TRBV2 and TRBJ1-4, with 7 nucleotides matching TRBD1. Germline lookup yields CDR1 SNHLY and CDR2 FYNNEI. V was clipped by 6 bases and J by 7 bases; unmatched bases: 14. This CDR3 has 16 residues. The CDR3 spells CASSQDSQGMGEKLFF. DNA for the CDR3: TGTGCCAGCAGCCAAGACTCACAGGGGATGGGTGAAAAACTGTTTTTT. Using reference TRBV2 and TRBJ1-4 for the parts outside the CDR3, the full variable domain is EPEVTQTPSHQVTQMGQEVILRCVPISNHLYFYWYRQILGQKVEFLVSFYNNEISEKSEIFDDQFSVERPDGSNFTLKIRSTKLEDSAMYFCASSQDSQGMGEKLFFGSGTQLSVL.

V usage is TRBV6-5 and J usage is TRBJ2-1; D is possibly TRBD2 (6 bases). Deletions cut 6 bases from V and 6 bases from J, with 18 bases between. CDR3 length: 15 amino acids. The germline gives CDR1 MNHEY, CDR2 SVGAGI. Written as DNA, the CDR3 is TGTGCCAGCAGCTCGCCCTACGGGACTCCCAATGAGCAGTTCTTC. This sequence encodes CASSSPYGTPNEQFF.

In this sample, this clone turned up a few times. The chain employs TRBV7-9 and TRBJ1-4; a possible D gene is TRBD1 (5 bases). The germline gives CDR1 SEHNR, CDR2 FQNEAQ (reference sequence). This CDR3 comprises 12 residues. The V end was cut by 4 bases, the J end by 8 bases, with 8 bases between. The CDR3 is CASSSNREKLFF. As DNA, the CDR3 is TGTGCCAGCAGCTCAAACAGGGAAAAACTGTTTTTT.

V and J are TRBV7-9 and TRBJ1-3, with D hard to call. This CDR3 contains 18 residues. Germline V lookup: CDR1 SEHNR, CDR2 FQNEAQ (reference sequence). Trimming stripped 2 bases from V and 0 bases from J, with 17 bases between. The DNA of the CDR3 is TGTGCCAGCAGCTTATATTCCTCGTTTGACTTCTCTGGAAACACCATATATTTT. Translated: CASSLYSSFDFSGNTIYF.

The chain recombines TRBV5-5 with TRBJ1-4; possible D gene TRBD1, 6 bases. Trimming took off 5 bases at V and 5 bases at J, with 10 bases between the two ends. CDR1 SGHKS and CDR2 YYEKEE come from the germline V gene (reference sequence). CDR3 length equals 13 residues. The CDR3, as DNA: TGTGCCAGCAGGACTACAGGGAATGAAAAACTGTTTTTT. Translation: CASRTTGNEKLFF.

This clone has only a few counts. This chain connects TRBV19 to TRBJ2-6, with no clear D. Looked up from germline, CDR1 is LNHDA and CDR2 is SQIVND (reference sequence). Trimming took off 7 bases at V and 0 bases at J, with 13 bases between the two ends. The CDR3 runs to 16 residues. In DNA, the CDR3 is TGTGCCAGTATGCCCGCAGACACCTCTGGGGCCAACGTCCTGACTTTC. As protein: CASMPADTSGANVLTF.

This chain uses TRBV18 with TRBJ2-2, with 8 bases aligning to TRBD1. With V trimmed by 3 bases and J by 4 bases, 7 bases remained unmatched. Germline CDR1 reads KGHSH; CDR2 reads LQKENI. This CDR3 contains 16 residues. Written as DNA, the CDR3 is TGTGCCAGCTCACCGGTGACAGGGGCCTTCACCGGGGAGCTGTTTTTT. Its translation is CASSPVTGAFTGELFF. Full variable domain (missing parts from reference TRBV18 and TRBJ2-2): NAGVMQNPRHLVRRRGQEARLRCSPMKGHSHVYWYRQLPEEGLKFMVYLQKENIIDESGMPKERFSAEFPKEGPSILRIQQVVRGDSAAYFCASSPVTGAFTGELFFGEGSRLTVL.

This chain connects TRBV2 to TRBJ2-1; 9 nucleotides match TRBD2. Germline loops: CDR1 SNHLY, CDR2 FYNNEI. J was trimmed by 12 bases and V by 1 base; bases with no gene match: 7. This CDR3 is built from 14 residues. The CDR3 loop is CASSEELAGRVQFF. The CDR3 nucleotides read TGTGCCAGCAGTGAAGAACTAGCGGGCAGGGTGCAGTTCTTC.

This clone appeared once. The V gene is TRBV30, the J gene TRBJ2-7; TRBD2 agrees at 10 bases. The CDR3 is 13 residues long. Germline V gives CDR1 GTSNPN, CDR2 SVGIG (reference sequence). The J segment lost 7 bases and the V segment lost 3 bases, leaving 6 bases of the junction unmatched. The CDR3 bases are TGTGCCTGGAGGGGGAAGCGGGAGGGGGAGCAGTACTTC. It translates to CAWRGKREGEQYF.